The 13 T cell receptor beta chains listed next were all sequenced from one sample in a study of human T cells and chemical hapten exposure. The time point is: patch test 3, about 24 weeks after DPC sensitization. The treatment denotes: therapeutic diphenylcyclopropenone sensitization with weekly scalp DPC. TCRdb used MiXCR to reprocess the RACE reads, holding one entry per CDR3 protein. Among tens of thousands of distinct CDR3 sequences listed, under 15% were seen once. The sequencing here drew on whole blood, taken in connection with sensitization to the hapten diphenylcyclopropenone (DPC). The source is a woman aged 45-65 years with alopecia areata. Some clones in this sample may be carry-over from other donors' samples.

Details on this clonotype: Possible read error: a much larger clone is one base away. This chain connects TRBV7-8 to TRBJ2-1, with 15 positions matching TRBD2. The ends lost 6 bases at V and 2 bases at J; junction bases unmatched: 11. Germline loops: CDR1 SGHVS, CDR2 FQNEAQ. CDR3 length: 19 residues. In DNA, the CDR3 is TGTGCCAGCAGTTCCATGGGACTAGCGGGAGGCCACGCCTACAATGAGCAGTTCTTC. Its translation: CASSSMGLAGGHAYNEQFF. Full variable domain (rest looked up from reference TRBV7-8 and TRBJ2-1): GAGVSQSPRYKVAKRGQDVALRCDPISGHVSLFWYQQALGQGPEFLTYFQNEAQLDKSGLPSDRFFAERPEGSVSTLKIQRTQQEDSAVYLCASSSMGLAGGHAYNEQFFGPGTRLTVL.

The rearrangement uses TRBV7-2 and TRBJ2-1, with 9 bases matching TRBD2. This CDR3 spans 15 amino acids. Germline assignment: CDR1 SGHTA and CDR2 FQGNSA. The V segment lost 5 bases and the J segment 9 bases; nucleotides outside the gene matches: 11. The CDR3 here is CASSPQASGTPEQFF. The CDR3 DNA reads as TGTGCCAGCAGCCCCCAGGCTAGCGGGACCCCTGAGCAGTTCTTC.

This clonotype was counted a few times. This rearrangement joins TRBV5-4 to TRBJ2-1, with 11 bases that match TRBD2. The CDR3 contains 16 residues. Germline V gene sequence: CDR1 SGHNT, CDR2 YYREEE (reference sequence). J was trimmed by 6 bases and V by 0 bases; bases with no gene match: 5. CDR3 region: CASSLALAGARNEQFF. The CDR3 region has the DNA TGTGCCAGCAGCTTGGCACTAGCGGGAGCGCGCAATGAGCAGTTCTTC.

In its sample, this clonotype was seen a few times. This chain uses TRBV6-5 with TRBJ2-1; D is possibly TRBD2 (6 bases). The CDR3 contains 17 residues. V dropped 0 bases and J dropped 9 bases, with 21 bases sitting between them. Germline V gives CDR1 MNHEY, CDR2 SVGAGI. The CDR3 region has the DNA TGTGCCAGCAGTTACTCTGGCGGGACTTCCTTCGGTAGTGAGCAGTTCTTC. This gives the protein CASSYSGGTSFGSEQFF.

This clonotype has only a few counts. The chain couples TRBV12-3 or TRBV12-4 to TRBJ2-5, with D uncertain. This CDR3 spans 15 amino acids. V was clipped by 5 bases and J by 2 bases, with 15 bases between them. CDR3 amino acids: CASSTSPGRQETQYF. DNA of the CDR3: TGTGCCAGCAGTACCTCACCCGGGCGACAAGAGACCCAGTACTTC.

The chain joins TRBV20-1 to TRBJ1-6; D is unresolved. The V end lost 5 bases, the J end lost 10 bases, and 15 bases lay between the germline ends. The CDR3 is 13 residues long. Germline assignment: CDR1 DFQATT and CDR2 SNEGSKA (reference sequence). In DNA, the CDR3 is TGCAGTGCTCGGACCCCAGGAGTGTCACCCCTCCACTTT. As protein: CSARTPGVSPLHF.

This clonotype was found a few times. V and J are TRBV20-1 and TRBJ2-5; TRBD1 matches 9 bases. The CDR3 is 17 amino acids. Germline V CDR1 and CDR2: DFQATT, SNEGSKA (reference sequence). Losses at the gene ends were 3 bases for V and 5 bases for J; bases not matched to a gene: 16. The CDR3 coding sequence is TGCAGTGCTAGTCCGGGACAGGGTCAAGAGCGAGGGGAGACCCAGTACTTC. Translating it yields CSASPGQGQERGETQYF.

This clonotype was detected only a few times. V is TRBV19 and J is TRBJ2-6; D is ambiguous. This CDR3 has 14 amino acids. Trimming took off 6 bases at V and 0 bases at J, with 6 bases between the two ends. Germline CDR1 LNHDA, CDR2 SQIVND (reference sequence). The CDR3 nucleotides are TGTGCCAGTAGGGACGGCTCTGGGGCCAACGTCCTGACTTTC. Its translation: CASRDGSGANVLTF.

The sample holds a few counts of this clonotype. V gene TRBV27 combines with J gene TRBJ1-5; no definite D call. This CDR3 has 13 residues. Germline assignment: CDR1 MNHEY and CDR2 SMNVEV (reference sequence). V gave up 5 bases and J gave up 0 bases, with 5 bases separating them. CDR3 DNA: TGTGCCAGCAGTGGGGATAGCAATCAGCCCCAGCATTTT. As protein: CASSGDSNQPQHF.

In its sample, this clonotype was seen many times. V and J are TRBV12-3 or TRBV12-4 and TRBJ1-1; the D gene is possibly TRBD1 (5 bases). The CDR3 sequence is 14 residues long. V was pared by 5 bases and J by 5 bases, with 15 bases between. This chain's CDR3 is CASSLSWQGTEAFF. CDR3 DNA sequence: TGTGCCAGCAGTCTGAGCTGGCAGGGTACTGAAGCTTTCTTT.

The chain combines TRBV2 with TRBJ2-2; 15 bases map to TRBD2. The germline V gene has CDR1 SNHLY and CDR2 FYNNEI. The CDR3 is 19 amino acids. V shed 1 base and J 6 bases; nucleotides not matched to a gene: 9. The CDR3 DNA reads TGTGCCAGCAGTGAAGTTTTGGGACTAGCGGGAGGAAGGGCCGGGGAGCTGTTTTTT. This gives the protein CASSEVLGLAGGRAGELFF. Drawing the rest from reference TRBV2 and TRBJ2-2, the complete variable domain is EPEVTQTPSHQVTQMGQEVILRCVPISNHLYFYWYRQILGQKVEFLVSFYNNEISEKSEIFDDQFSVERPDGSNFTLKIRSTKLEDSAMYFCASSEVLGLAGGRAGELFFGEGSRLTVL.

The table lists this clonotype with a few counts. The genes are TRBV10-2 and TRBJ1-2; D may be TRBD1 (5 bases). V was shortened by 8 bases and J by 10 bases, with 14 bases between the two germline ends. CDR3 length: 11 residues. Germline CDR1 reads WSHSY; CDR2 reads SAAADI. The CDR3 DNA reads TGCGCCAGCTATGAGCAGGGATACTACACCTTC. Its protein is CASYEQGYYTF.

This chain joins TRBV7-8 and TRBJ2-1, with 8 bases matching TRBD2. Per the germline V gene, CDR1 is SGHVS and CDR2 is FQNEAQ. This CDR3 has 17 amino acids. After removal of 5 bases from V and 4 bases from J, the junction contained 13 bases not matched to a gene. DNA for the CDR3: TGTGCCAGCAGCACCCGGGGTAGCGGGGTGGGTTACAATGAGCAGTTCTTC. It specifies CASSTRGSGVGYNEQFF.